These T cell receptor beta chains were read from a single sample in a study of shared clonotypes between healthy human individuals. TCRdb keeps only in-frame clones here, not all; method: immunoSEQ multiplex PCR. In the table there are 1.6 million or so clones, roughly 96% of which are singletons. Sequencing input: naive CD4+ T cells sorted from blood. The receptors were gathered from a man aged 30 to 39 in good health. Both conserved end residues are part of each CDR3. D genes are given only for firm matches. The size entry is marked missing in some rows and otherwise reads once, few, many or a size class.

TRBV19,NA,TRBJ2-1,NA,TGTGCCAGTAGCCAGAAAGGGAGAGGGGCCTACAATGAGCAGTTCTTC,CASSQKGRGAYNEQFF
TRBV10-1,TRBD2,TRBJ2-1,NA,TGCGCCAGCAGTGACCTCAGGGCTAGCGGGAGAGGCACCTACAATGAGCAGTTCTTC,CASSDLRASGRGTYNEQFF
TRBV7-2,TRBD2,TRBJ2-2,NA,TGTGCCAGCAGCACTCGGACTAGCGGGAGATCCGGGGAGCTGTTTTTT,CASSTRTSGRSGELFF
TRBV7-9,NA,TRBJ1-4,once,TGTGCCAGCAGATGGGGTTTCGGGGAAAAACTGTTTTTT,CASRWGFGEKLFF
TRBV5-4,NA,TRBJ2-3,NA,TGTAGTTGGCTGCGTAGCACAGATACGCAGTATTTT,CSWLRSTDTQYF
TRBV9,TRBD1,TRBJ2-2,NA,TGTGCCAGGGTCGGACAGGGAGAAAACGGGGAGCTGTTTTTT,CARVGQGENGELFF
TRBV7-2,NA,TRBJ1-1,NA,TGTGCCAGCAGCAGGGGAACAGCTATGAACACTGAAGCTTTCTTT,CASSRGTAMNTEAFF
TRBV25-1,TRBD2,TRBJ2-3,NA,TGTGCCAGCAGTGATTTAGCGGGATTGAAAGATACGCAGTATTTT,CASSDLAGLKDTQYF
TRBV2,NA,TRBJ2-1,NA,TGTGCCAGATCCGGGGCCCTCTACAATGAGCAGTTCTTC,CARSGALYNEQFF
TRBV12-5,NA,TRBJ2-1,NA,TGTGCTAGTGGTTTTACCGGGACTGATTCCTACAATGAGCAGTTCTTC,CASGFTGTDSYNEQFF
TRBV2,TRBD1,TRBJ2-5,NA,TGTGCCAGCAGACGGGACAGGGTGGAGACCCAGTACTTC,CASRRDRVETQYF
TRBV5-8,TRBD1,TRBJ1-2,NA,TGTGCCAGCAGCTCTGGACAGGGGGCTTATGGCTACACCTTC,CASSSGQGAYGYTF
TRBV5-1,NA,TRBJ1-1,NA,TGCGCCAGCAGCTCAAAATCCGGGGGTAGCCTCACCTTGAACACTGAAGCTTTCTTT,CASSSKSGGSLTLNTEAFF
TRBV10-3,TRBD1,TRBJ1-2,NA,TGTGCCATCAGTGGGGACAGGGATAGTGGCTACACCTTC,CAISGDRDSGYTF
TRBV18,NA,TRBJ2-7,NA,TGTGCCAGCTCACCACGGGCGGGGTCCGACTACGAGCAGTACTTC,CASSPRAGSDYEQYF
TRBV2,NA,TRBJ1-1,NA,TGTGCCAGCAGTGAAGAAGTCGGCACTGAAGCTTTCTTT,CASSEEVGTEAFF
TRBV6-5,NA,TRBJ2-7,NA,TGTGCCAGCAGTTACTCTACAGGGCCCAACGAGCAGTACTTC,CASSYSTGPNEQYF
TRBV6-5,NA,TRBJ1-5,NA,TGTGCCAGCAGTTACTCAGGGGGGAACAATCAGCCCCAGCATTTT,CASSYSGGNNQPQHF
TRBV2,TRBD1,TRBJ1-6,NA,TGTGCCAGCAGGGGACAGAGCTCCTATAATTCACCCCTCCACTTT,CASRGQSSYNSPLHF
TRBV6-6,TRBD1,TRBJ1-1,NA,TGTGCCAGCAGTTACCCGGGACAGGGTGATAGTGAAGCTTTCTTT,CASSYPGQGDSEAFF
TRBV7-2,TRBD2,TRBJ2-1,NA,TGTGCCAGCAGCTTATTGGGACTAGCGGGAGATAATGAGCAGTTCTTC,CASSLLGLAGDNEQFF
TRBV5-1,NA,TRBJ1-3,NA,TGCGCCAGCAGCTTGGGTCCAACAGGATTCTCTGGAAACACCATATATTTT,CASSLGPTGFSGNTIYF
TRBV7-2,TRBD2,TRBJ2-7,NA,TGTGCCAGCAGCTTAAGCGGGAGGGCCGGGTACGAGCAGTACTTC,CASSLSGRAGYEQYF
TRBV6-5,TRBD2,TRBJ2-7,NA,TGTGCCAGCAGAACCGGGACTAGCGTCCCCTACGAGCAGTACTTC,CASRTGTSVPYEQYF
TRBV29-1,NA,TRBJ2-2,few,TGCAGCGCCGTACCTCCTACCGGGGAGCTGTTTTTT,CSAVPPTGELFF
TRBV5-1,NA,TRBJ1-4,NA,TGCGCCAGCAGCGATGACCTAGGGAAACTGTTTTTT,CASSDDLGKLFF
TRBV5-6,TRBD2,TRBJ2-7,NA,TGTGCCAGCAGCGCCGGACTAGCGGGCGGCGAGCAGTACTTC,CASSAGLAGGEQYF
TRBV28,NA,TRBJ1-1,NA,TGTGCCAGCAGTTTATTGGCCTATCCCAAGATGAACACTGAAGCTTTCTTT,CASSLLAYPKMNTEAFF
TRBV11-2,TRBD2,TRBJ2-3,NA,TGTGCCAGCAGCATGAGCGGGAGGAGTACAGATACGCAGTATTTT,CASSMSGRSTDTQYF
TRBV14,NA,TRBJ1-1,NA,TGTGCCAGCAGCCAAGAAGTCAGGGCAGTTTCCACTGAAGCTTTCTTT,CASSQEVRAVSTEAFF
TRBV4-3,TRBD2,TRBJ2-1,NA,TGCGCCAGCAGCCAAAGAACCGGGACTAGCGGGCCCGACAATGAGCAGTTCTTC,CASSQRTGTSGPDNEQFF
TRBV5-4,NA,TRBJ2-6,NA,TGTGCCAGCAGCTTGGCAAACAGGGTAAACGCCAACGTCCTGACTTTC,CASSLANRVNANVLTF
TRBV7-5,NA,TRBJ1-5,NA,TGTGCCAGAAGCTTAAGACAGGATAGCAATCAGCCCCAGCATTTT,CARSLRQDSNQPQHF
TRBV28,NA,TRBJ2-5,NA,TGTGCCAGCAGTTTGGTTTTAGGGACCCAGTACTTC,CASSLVLGTQYF
TRBV5-4,NA,TRBJ2-3,once,TGTGCCAGCAGCCCCGAGGGTCGGCCTAGCACAGATACGCAGTATTTT,CASSPEGRPSTDTQYF
TRBV5-1,NA,TRBJ2-1,NA,TGCGCCAGCAGCTTCCGGGGCTCGACTAGAGGCGCCTACAATGAGCAGTTCTTC,CASSFRGSTRGAYNEQFF
TRBV28,TRBD1,TRBJ1-1,NA,TGTGCCAGCACCGGGGACAGGGAGGGCACTGAAGCTTTCTTT,CASTGDREGTEAFF
TRBV18,NA,TRBJ2-7,NA,TGTGCCAGCTCACCACCGGGGGCGGGATTAGGTTACGAGCAGTACTTC,CASSPPGAGLGYEQYF
TRBV5-5,TRBD1,TRBJ2-2,once,TGTGCCAGCAGCCAGGACAGGGCGGACACCGGGGAGCTGTTTTTT,CASSQDRADTGELFF
TRBV2,NA,TRBJ2-4,NA,TGTGCCAGCAGCGCAAAACTACTAGCCAAAAACATTCAGTACTTC,CASSAKLLAKNIQYF
TRBV5-1,NA,TRBJ2-3,NA,TGCGCCAGCAGCTTAGCAGGGATGGGCACAGATACGCAGTATTTT,CASSLAGMGTDTQYF
TRBV27,TRBD1,TRBJ2-1,NA,TGTGCCAGCAGTTTAGAGGACAGGCCGAGCTCCTACAATGAGCAGTTCTTC,CASSLEDRPSSYNEQFF
TRBV28,NA,TRBJ2-7,NA,TGTGCCCACCAGGGCAGGGGGGCCTGGGAGCAGTACTTC,CAHQGRGAWEQYF
TRBV19,TRBD1,TRBJ1-2,NA,TGTGCCAGTACCCGAGGGACAGGAGTTAACTATGGCTACACCTTC,CASTRGTGVNYGYTF
TRBV2,NA,TRBJ1-4,once,TGTGCCAGCAGTGATACGGGACCCCGTAATGAAAAACTGTTTTTT,CASSDTGPRNEKLFF
TRBV6-4,TRBD2,TRBJ2-2,once,TGTGCCAGCAGGAACAAAGCGGGAGGGGGCACCGGGGAGCTGTTTTTT,CASRNKAGGGTGELFF
TRBV5-6,TRBD1,TRBJ1-1,NA,TGTGCCAGCAGCTTGGAGACAGGGGAGCTGAACACTGAAGCTTTCTTT,CASSLETGELNTEAFF
TRBV10-3,NA,TRBJ2-1,NA,TGTGCCATCAGCCTCGGACAGTTCTCTTACAGGGAGCAGTTCTTC,CAISLGQFSYREQFF
TRBV4-2,NA,TRBJ2-5,NA,TGTGCCAGCAGCCAAGGGTACAGGGAGCGAGGCGAGACCCAGTACTTC,CASSQGYRERGETQYF
TRBV7-9,NA,TRBJ1-4,NA,TGTGCCAGCAGCTTACCTAATGAAAAACTGTTTTTT,CASSLPNEKLFF
TRBV5-1,NA,TRBJ2-3,NA,TGCGCCAGCAGCTTGGTCGGGAGCGCCACAGATACGCAGTATTTT,CASSLVGSATDTQYF
TRBV29-1,TRBD2,TRBJ2-3,NA,TGCAGCGTAGGGACTAGCGGGAGCACAGATACGCAGTATTTT,CSVGTSGSTDTQYF
TRBV28,NA,TRBJ1-5,NA,TGTGCCAGCAGTTTGCTAGGTCAAGGGCAGCCCCAGCATTTT,CASSLLGQGQPQHF
TRBV19,NA,TRBJ1-1,NA,TGTGCCAGTAGTCCAGGACGGGAGAACACTGAAGCTTTCTTT,CASSPGRENTEAFF